Listed below are T cell receptor beta chains from one sample, sequenced in a study of radiation and T cells in renal cell carcinoma. Sequencing used immunoSEQ multiplex PCR; TCRdb keeps in-frame clones, though not all of them. In the table there are around 94,000 clones, approximately 86% of which are singletons. Sequenced here: blood, sampled from a patient whose treatment included radiotherapy and nephrectomy. The receptor source for this set is a man aged 50 or older with renal cell carcinoma. The CDR3 runs from the conserved cysteine through the conserved F or W. Each record gives: clone size, CDR3 length, V gene, J gene, D gene, CDR3 DNA, CDR3 protein. A D gene is named only where the DNA matches it firmly. Where a row states a size, it is once, few, many or the class of an expanded clone; other rows omit it.

few,14,TRBV19,TRBJ1-1,-,TGTGCCAGTAGTAGGGGAGCAGGGCGCACTGAAGCTTTCTTT,CASSRGAGRTEAFF
-,15,TRBV7-6,TRBJ2-5,-,TGTGCCAGCAGCTATTTCTTAGGGGGAGGAGAGACCCAGTACTTC,CASSYFLGGGETQYF
-,15,TRBV7-8,TRBJ1-3,-,TGTGCCAGCAGCTTCGACGGACTTTCTGGAAACACCATATATTTT,CASSFDGLSGNTIYF
-,13,TRBV7-2,TRBJ2-5,-,TGTGCCAGCAGCTTTAGATACCAAGAGACCCAGTACTTC,CASSFRYQETQYF
-,17,TRBV9,TRBJ1-3,-,TGTGCCAGCAGCTACATGAAGACAGTCAACTCTGGAAACACCATATATTTT,CASSYMKTVNSGNTIYF
-,12,TRBV13,TRBJ2-7,-,TGTGCCAGCAGCTTACGGGGGTACGAGCAGTACTTC,CASSLRGYEQYF
-,13,TRBV10-1,TRBJ2-3,-,TGCGCCAATCAGGGAGGGGGTACGGATACGCAGTATTTT,CANQGGGTDTQYF
-,16,TRBV7-3,TRBJ1-2,-,TGTGCCAGCAGCGACGGGAGCTCGGGATCCCTCTATGGCTACACCTTC,CASSDGSSGSLYGYTF
-,17,TRBV30,TRBJ1-2,-,TGTGCCTGGAGTGAGGATTGGACCCCTGGGGGCGACTATGGCTACACCTTC,CAWSEDWTPGGDYGYTF
-,16,TRBV7-6,TRBJ1-1,-,TGTGCCAGCAGCTTAGGAGGTGGACACGGGAACACTGAAGCTTTCTTT,CASSLGGGHGNTEAFF
-,10,TRBV30,TRBJ2-3,-,TGTGCATCAGGATCGGGGACGCAGTATTTT,CASGSGTQYF
-,14,TRBV4-3,TRBJ1-4,-,TGCGCCAGCAGCCAAACCGGGACCGCCCAGGGGCTGTTTTTT,CASSQTGTAQGLFF
-,13,TRBV29-1,TRBJ1-2,-,TGCAGCGCCGAGTGGGAGAATAACTATGGCTACACCTTC,CSAEWENNYGYTF
-,17,TRBV10-3,TRBJ2-3,TRBD2,TGTGCCATCAGAAGCGGGACTAGCGGGAGTAGCACAGATACGCAGTATTTT,CAIRSGTSGSSTDTQYF
-,18,TRBV25-1,TRBJ1-3,TRBD1,TGTGCCAGCAAGGGGGACGGACAGGGGATCCGCTCTGGAAACACCATATATTTT,CASKGDGQGIRSGNTIYF
-,14,TRBV10-3,TRBJ2-3,TRBD2,TGTGCCATCAGTAGCGGGGGAGACACAGATACGCAGTATTTT,CAISSGGDTDTQYF
-,18,TRBV7-2,TRBJ2-6,TRBD1,TGTGCCAGCAGCTTAACAGGGACAGGGAGCTCTGGGGCCAACGTCCTGACTTTC,CASSLTGTGSSGANVLTF
-,15,TRBV5-6,TRBJ2-7,TRBD1,TGTGCCAGCAGCTCGTACCGACAGGGGACCTACGAGCAGTACTTC,CASSSYRQGTYEQYF
-,16,TRBV27,TRBJ2-1,-,TGTGCCAGCAGTTCGGGTGTGGCGGGATGGGTGAATGAGCAGTTCTTC,CASSSGVAGWVNEQFF
-,13,TRBV30,TRBJ2-7,-,TGTGCCTGGAAGGGCCAGGGTCCCTACGAGCAGTACTTC,CAWKGQGPYEQYF
-,13,TRBV5-1,TRBJ2-1,-,TGCGCCAGCAGCTTGGACAAATACAATGAGCAGTTCTTC,CASSLDKYNEQFF
-,13,TRBV7-9,TRBJ1-6,TRBD1,TGTGCCAGCAGGCAGGGGGAACATTCACCCCTCCACTTT,CASRQGEHSPLHF
-,13,TRBV5-1,TRBJ1-1,-,TGCGCCAGCAGCTTGTTGGGGGACACTGAAGCTTTCTTT,CASSLLGDTEAFF
-,16,TRBV5-1,TRBJ2-3,TRBD2,TGCGCCAGCAGCTTGGTCGGGACTAGCGGCGGAGATACGCAGTATTTT,CASSLVGTSGGDTQYF
few,16,TRBV6-5,TRBJ2-3,-,TGTGCCAGCAGTTACTCCTACTGGGGAGCTGGAGATACGCAGTATTTT,CASSYSYWGAGDTQYF
few,14,TRBV30,TRBJ1-3,-,TGTGCCTGGACCCTCTTCTCTGGTGGAAACACCATATATTTT,CAWTLFSGGNTIYF
-,14,TRBV19,TRBJ2-2,TRBD1,TGTGCCAGTAGTATGAAACAGGGGGACGGGGAGCTGTTTTTT,CASSMKQGDGELFF
-,16,TRBV9,TRBJ2-1,-,TGTGCCAGCAGCGTAAGGGCCGGGGCATTTCACAATGAGCAGTTCTTC,CASSVRAGAFHNEQFF